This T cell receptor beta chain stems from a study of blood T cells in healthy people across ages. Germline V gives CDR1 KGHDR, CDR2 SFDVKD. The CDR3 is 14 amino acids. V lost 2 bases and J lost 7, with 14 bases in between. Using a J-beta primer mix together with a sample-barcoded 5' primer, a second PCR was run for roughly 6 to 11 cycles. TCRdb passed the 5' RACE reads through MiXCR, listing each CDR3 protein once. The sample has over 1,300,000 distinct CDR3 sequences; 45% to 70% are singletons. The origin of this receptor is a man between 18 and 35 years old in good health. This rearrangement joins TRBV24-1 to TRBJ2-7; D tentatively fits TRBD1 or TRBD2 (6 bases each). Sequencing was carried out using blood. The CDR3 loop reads CATSDSGALREQYF. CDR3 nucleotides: TGTGCCACCAGTGATTCGGGGGCCCTACGAGAGCAGTACTTC.